Reported below is one T cell receptor (beta chain). The data were taken from a study of blood T cell repertoires in COVID-19. Study at large: T cells, B-cell-depleted T cells, or PBMCs provided the cDNA or gDNA that served as material.

The CDR3 loop spans 16 amino acids. Original handling: Reference gene primer amplification gave nucleated cell count estimates. Clones were read by immunoSEQ multiplex PCR, and TCRdb kept only the in-frame ones, dropping some. V and J calls and clone size are copied from that table; D and trimming were computed from the DNA. This table has about 260,000 clones, roughly 84% appearing once. The receptor was isolated from a man aged 60 to 69 with acute or convalescent COVID-19. The rearrangement links TRBV21-1 to TRBJ1-5; TRBD1, as called in the table, went unchecked against the DNA. TRBV21-1 is a known pseudogene. The sequencing input was peripheral blood. The CDR3 nucleotides read TGTGCCAGCAGCAAAGGCCGGACAGGGAATAATCAGCCCCAGCATTTT. It is translated as CASSKGRTGNNQPQHF.